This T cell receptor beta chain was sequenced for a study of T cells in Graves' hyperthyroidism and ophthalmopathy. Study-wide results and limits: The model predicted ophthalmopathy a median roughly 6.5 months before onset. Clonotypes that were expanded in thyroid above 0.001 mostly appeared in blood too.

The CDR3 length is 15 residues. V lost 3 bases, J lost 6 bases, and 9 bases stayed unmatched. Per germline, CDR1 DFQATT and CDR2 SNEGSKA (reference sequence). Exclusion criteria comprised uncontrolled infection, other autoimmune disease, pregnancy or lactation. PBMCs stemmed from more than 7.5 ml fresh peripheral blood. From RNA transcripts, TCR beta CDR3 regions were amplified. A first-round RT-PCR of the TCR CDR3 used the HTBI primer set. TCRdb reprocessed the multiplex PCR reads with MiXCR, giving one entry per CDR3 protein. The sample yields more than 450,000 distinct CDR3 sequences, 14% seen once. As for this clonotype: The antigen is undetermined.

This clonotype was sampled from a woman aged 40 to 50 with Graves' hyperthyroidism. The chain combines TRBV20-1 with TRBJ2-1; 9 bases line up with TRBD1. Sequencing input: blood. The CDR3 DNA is TGCAGTGCTAGGTCGGGGCGGGACAGGGCCAATGAGCAGTTCTTC. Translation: CSARSGRDRANEQFF.